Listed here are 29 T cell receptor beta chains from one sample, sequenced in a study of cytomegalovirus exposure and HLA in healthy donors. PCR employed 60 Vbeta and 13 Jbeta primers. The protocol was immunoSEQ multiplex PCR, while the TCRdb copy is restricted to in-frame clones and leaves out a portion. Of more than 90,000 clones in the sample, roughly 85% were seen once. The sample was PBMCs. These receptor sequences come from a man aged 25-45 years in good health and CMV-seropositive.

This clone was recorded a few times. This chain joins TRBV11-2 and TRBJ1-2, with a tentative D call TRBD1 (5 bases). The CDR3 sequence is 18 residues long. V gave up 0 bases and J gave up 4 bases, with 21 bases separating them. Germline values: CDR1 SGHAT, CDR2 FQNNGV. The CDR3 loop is CASSLDTSGRDWSYGYTF. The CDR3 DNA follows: TGTGCCAGCAGCTTAGATACCTCGGGGCGGGATTGGAGCTATGGCTACACCTTC.

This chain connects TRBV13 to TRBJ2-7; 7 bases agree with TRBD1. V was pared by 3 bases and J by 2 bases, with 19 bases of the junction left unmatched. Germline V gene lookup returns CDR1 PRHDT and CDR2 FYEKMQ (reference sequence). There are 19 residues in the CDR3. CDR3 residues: CASSLTGFFRGQITYEQYV. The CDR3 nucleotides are TGTGCCAGCAGCTTGACGGGGTTCTTTAGGGGGCAAATCACCTACGAGCAGTACGTC.

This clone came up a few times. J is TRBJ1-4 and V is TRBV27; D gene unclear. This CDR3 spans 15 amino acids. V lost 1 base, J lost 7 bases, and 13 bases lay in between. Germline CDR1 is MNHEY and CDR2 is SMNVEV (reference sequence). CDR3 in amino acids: CASSLWAGLGEKLFF. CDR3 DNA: TGTGCCAGCAGTTTATGGGCGGGGTTGGGTGAAAAACTGTTTTTT.

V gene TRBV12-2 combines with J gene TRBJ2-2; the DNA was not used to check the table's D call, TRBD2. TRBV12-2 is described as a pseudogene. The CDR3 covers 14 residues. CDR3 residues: CASRHWSAGGELFF. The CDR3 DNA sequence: TGTGCAAGTCGCCATTGGAGCGCCGGCGGGGAGCTGTTTTTT.

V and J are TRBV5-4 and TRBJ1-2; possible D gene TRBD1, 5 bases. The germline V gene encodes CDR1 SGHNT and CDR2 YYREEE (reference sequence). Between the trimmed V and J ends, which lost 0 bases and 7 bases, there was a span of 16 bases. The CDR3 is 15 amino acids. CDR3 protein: CASSLAVRTFSGYTF. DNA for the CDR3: TGTGCCAGCAGCTTGGCTGTGCGGACATTTAGTGGCTACACCTTC.

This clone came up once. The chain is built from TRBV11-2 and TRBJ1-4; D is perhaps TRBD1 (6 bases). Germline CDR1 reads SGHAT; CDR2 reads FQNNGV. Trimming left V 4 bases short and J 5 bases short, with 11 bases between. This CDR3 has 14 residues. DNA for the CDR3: TGTGCCAGCAGCTCGGGACACGGGAATGAAAAACTGTTTTTT. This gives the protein CASSSGHGNEKLFF.

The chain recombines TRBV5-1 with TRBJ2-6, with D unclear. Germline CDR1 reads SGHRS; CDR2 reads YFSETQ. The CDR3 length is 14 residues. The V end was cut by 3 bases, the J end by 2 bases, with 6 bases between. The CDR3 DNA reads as TGCGCCAGCAGCTATGAGCCTGGGGCCAACGTCCTGACTTTC. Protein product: CASSYEPGANVLTF.

The CDR3 sequence: CASSQVGSRPLAKNIQYF. The CDR3, as DNA: TGCGCCAGCAGCCAAGTAGGATCCAGGCCCCTAGCCAAAAACATTCAGTACTTC. The genes are TRBV4-1 and TRBJ2-4; D gene ambiguous. Germline values: CDR1 MGHRA, CDR2 YSYEKL. This CDR3 is 18 amino acids long. V lost 1 base and J 0 bases, leaving 16 bases between the germline ends.

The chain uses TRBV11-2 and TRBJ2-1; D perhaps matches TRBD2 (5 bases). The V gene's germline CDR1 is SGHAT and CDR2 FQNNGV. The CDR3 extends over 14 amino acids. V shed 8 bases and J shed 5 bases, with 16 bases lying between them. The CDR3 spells CASGLGRVHNEQFF. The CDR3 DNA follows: TGTGCCAGCGGCCTGGGGAGAGTACACAATGAGCAGTTCTTC.

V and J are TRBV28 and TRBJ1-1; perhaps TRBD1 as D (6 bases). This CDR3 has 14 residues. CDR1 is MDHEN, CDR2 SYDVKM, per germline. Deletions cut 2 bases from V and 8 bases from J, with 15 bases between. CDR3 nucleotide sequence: TGTGCCAGCAGTTTAGATTGGACAGCGAGAGAAGCTTTCTTT. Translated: CASSLDWTAREAFF.

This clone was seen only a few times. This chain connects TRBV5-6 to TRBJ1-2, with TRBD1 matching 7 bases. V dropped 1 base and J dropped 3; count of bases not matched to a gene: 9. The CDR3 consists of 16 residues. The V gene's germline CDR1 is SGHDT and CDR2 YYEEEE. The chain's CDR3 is CASSLISAGGDYGYTF. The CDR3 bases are TGTGCCAGCAGCTTGATCTCCGCAGGGGGAGACTATGGCTACACCTTC.

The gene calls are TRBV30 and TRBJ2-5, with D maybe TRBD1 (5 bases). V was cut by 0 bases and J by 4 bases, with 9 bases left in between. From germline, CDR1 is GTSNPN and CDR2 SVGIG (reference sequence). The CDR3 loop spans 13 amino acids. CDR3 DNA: TGTGCCTGGAGTGTAAGGGGTGCAGAGACCCAGTACTTC. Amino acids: CAWSVRGAETQYF.

The CDR3 nucleotides read TGCGCCAGCAGCTTTATCGGGGGCACCGGGGAGCTGTTTTTT. Translated: CASSFIGGTGELFF. V is TRBV5-1 and J is TRBJ2-2, with D possibly TRBD2 on 6 matching bases. Deletions cut 2 bases from V and 4 bases from J, with 9 bases between. CDR3 length equals 14 residues. The germline gives CDR1 SGHRS, CDR2 YFSETQ.

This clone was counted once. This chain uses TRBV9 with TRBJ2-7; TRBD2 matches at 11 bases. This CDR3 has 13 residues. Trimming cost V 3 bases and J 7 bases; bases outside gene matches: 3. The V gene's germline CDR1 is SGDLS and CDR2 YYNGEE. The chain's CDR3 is CASSARLAGEQYF. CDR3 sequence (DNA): TGTGCCAGCAGCGCCCGACTAGCGGGGGAGCAGTACTTC.

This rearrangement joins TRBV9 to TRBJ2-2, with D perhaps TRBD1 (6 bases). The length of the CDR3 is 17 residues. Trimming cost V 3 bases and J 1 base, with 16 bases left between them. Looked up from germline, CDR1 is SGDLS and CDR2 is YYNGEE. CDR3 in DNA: TGTGCCAGCAGCGAGAGGCCGGGACATAAGAACACCGGGGAGCTGTTTTTT. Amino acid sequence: CASSERPGHKNTGELFF.

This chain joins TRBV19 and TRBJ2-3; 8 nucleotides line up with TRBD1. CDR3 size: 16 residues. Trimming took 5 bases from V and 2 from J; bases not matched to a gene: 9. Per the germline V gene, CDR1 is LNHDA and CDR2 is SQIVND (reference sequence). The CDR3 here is CASSSVRDRNTDTQYF. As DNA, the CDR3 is TGTGCCAGTAGTTCGGTCCGGGACAGGAACACAGATACGCAGTATTTT.

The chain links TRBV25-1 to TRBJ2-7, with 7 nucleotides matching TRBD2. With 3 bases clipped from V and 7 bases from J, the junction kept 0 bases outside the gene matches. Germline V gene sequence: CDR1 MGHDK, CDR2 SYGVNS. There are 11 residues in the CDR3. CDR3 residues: CASSEGGEQYV. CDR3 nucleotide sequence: TGTGCCAGCAGTGAGGGAGGGGAGCAGTACGTC.

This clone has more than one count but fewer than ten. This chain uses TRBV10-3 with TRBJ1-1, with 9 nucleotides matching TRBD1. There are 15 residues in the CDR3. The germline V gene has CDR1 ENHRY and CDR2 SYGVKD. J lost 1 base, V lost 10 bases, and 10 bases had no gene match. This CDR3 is CATRRQGGGNTEAFF. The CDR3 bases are TGTGCCACCCGCCGACAGGGGGGAGGGAACACTGAAGCTTTCTTT.

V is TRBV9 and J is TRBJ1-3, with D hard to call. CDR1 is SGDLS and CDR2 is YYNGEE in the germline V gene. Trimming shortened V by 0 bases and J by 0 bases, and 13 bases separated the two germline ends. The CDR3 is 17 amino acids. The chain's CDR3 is CASSVAATRGSGNTIYF. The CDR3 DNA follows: TGTGCCAGCAGCGTAGCAGCGACGCGGGGCTCTGGAAACACCATATATTTT.

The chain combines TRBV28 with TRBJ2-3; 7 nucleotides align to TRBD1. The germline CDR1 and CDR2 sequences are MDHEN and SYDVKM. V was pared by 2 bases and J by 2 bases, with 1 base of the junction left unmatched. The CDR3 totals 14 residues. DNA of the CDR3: TGTGCCAGCAGTTTAGGACAGGACACAGATACGCAGTATTTT. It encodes CASSLGQDTDTQYF.

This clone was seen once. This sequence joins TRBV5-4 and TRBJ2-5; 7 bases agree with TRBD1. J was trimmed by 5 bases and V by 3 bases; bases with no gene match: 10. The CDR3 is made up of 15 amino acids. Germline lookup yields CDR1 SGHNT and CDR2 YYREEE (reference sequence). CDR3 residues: CASSSPATGAETQYF. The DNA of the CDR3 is TGTGCCAGCAGCTCCCCCGCAACAGGGGCCGAGACCCAGTACTTC.

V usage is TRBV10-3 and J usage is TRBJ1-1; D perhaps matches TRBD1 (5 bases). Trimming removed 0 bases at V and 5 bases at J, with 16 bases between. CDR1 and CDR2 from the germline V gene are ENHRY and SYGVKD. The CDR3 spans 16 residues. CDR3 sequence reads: CAISESFGAKGTEAFF. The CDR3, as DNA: TGTGCCATCAGTGAGTCCTTTGGGGCTAAGGGGACTGAAGCTTTCTTT.

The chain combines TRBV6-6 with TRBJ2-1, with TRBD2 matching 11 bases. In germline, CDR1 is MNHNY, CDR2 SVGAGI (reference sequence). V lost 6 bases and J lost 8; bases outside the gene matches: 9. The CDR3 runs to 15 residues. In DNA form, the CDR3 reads TGTGCCAGCAGACATATAGCGGGAGGGTCCGATGAGCAGTTCTTC. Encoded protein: CASRHIAGGSDEQFF.

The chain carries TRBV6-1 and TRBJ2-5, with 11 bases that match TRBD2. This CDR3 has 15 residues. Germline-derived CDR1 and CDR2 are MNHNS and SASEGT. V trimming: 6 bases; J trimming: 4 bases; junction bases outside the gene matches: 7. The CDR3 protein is CASRGHGLAGETQYF. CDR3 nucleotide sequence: TGTGCCAGCAGGGGTCACGGACTAGCGGGAGAGACCCAGTACTTC.

CDR3 nucleotide sequence: TGCGCCAGCAGCTCGTACAGGGCCCCGGCCGGGGAGCTGTTTTTT. Translating it yields CASSSYRAPAGELFF. V and J are TRBV5-1 and TRBJ2-2; tentative D call: TRBD1 (6 bases). The germline gives CDR1 SGHRS, CDR2 YFSETQ. The CDR3 loop spans 15 amino acids. V was clipped by 3 bases and J by 6 bases, with 15 bases between them.

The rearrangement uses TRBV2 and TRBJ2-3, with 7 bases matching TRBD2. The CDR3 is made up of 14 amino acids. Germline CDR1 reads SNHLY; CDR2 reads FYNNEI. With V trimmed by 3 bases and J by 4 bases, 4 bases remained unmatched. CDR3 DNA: TGTGCCAGCAGTGATAAGCGGGGTTCAGATACGCAGTATTTT. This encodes CASSDKRGSDTQYF. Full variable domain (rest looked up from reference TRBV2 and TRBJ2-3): EPEVTQTPSHQVTQMGQEVILRCVPISNHLYFYWYRQILGQKVEFLVSFYNNEISEKSEIFDDQFSVERPDGSNFTLKIRSTKLEDSAMYFCASSDKRGSDTQYFGPGTRLTVL.

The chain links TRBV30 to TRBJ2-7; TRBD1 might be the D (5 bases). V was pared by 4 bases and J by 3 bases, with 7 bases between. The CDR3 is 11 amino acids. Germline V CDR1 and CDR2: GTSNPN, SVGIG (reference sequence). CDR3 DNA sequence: TGTGCCTGGACCAGGGTCTACGAGCAGTACTTC. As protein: CAWTRVYEQYF.

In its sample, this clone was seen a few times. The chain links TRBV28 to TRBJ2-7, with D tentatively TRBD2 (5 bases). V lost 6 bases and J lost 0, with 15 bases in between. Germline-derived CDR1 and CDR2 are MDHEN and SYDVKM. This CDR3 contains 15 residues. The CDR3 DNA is TGTGCCAGCAGCCTCCGGGATCCCGTCTCCTACGAGCAGTACTTC. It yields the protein CASSLRDPVSYEQYF.

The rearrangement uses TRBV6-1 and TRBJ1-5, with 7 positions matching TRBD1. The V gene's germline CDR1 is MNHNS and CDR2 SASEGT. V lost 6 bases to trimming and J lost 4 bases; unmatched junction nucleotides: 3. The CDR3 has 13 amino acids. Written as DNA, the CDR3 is TGTGCCAGCAGGCCGACAGGGAATCAGCCCCAGCATTTT. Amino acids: CASRPTGNQPQHF.